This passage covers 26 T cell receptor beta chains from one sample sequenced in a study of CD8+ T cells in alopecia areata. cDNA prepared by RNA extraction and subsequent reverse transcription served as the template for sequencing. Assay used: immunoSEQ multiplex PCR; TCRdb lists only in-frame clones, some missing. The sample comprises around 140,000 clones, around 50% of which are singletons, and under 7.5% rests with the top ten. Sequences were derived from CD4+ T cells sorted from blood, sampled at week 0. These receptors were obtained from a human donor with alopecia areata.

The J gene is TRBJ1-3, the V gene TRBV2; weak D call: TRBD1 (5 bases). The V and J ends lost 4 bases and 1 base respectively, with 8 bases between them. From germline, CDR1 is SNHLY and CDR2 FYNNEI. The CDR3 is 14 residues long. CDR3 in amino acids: CASSADRSGNTIYF. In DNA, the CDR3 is TGTGCCAGCAGTGCCGACAGATCTGGAAACACCATATATTTT.

CDR3 sequence reads: CASRTFTWGYGYTF. DNA of the CDR3: TGTGCCAGCAGGACTTTTACCTGGGGCTATGGCTACACCTTC. This chain connects TRBV28 to TRBJ1-2; unclear D gene. In germline, CDR1 is MDHEN, CDR2 SYDVKM. V was pared by 6 bases and J by 4 bases, with 15 bases between. The CDR3 spans 14 residues.

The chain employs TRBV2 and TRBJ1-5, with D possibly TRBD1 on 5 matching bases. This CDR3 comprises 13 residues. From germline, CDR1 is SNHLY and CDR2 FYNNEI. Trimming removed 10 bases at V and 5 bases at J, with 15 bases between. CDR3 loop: CAIGGGTDQPQHF. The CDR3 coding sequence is TGTGCCATCGGCGGGGGGACGGATCAGCCCCAGCATTTT.

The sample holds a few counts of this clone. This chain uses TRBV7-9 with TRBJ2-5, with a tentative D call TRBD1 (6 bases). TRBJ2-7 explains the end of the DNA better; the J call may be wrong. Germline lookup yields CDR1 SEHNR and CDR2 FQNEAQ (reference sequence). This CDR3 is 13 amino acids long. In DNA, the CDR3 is TGTGCCAGCAGCCGACGGGACACCTACGAGCAGTACTTC. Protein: CASSRRDTYEQYF.

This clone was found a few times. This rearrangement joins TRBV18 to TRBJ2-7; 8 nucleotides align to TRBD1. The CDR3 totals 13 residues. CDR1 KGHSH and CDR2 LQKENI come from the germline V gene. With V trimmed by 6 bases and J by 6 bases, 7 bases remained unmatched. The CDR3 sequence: CASSRTGLAEQYF. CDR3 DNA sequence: TGTGCCAGCTCGCGGACAGGGCTGGCCGAGCAGTACTTC.

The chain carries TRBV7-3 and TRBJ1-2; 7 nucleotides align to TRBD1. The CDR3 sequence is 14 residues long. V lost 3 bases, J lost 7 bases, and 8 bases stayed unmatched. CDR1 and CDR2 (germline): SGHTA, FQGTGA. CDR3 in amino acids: CASSFVGGAGGYTF. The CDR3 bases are TGTGCCAGCAGCTTCGTAGGGGGCGCGGGTGGCTACACCTTC. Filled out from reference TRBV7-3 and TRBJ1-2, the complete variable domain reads GAGVSQTPSNKVTEKGKYVELRCDPISGHTALYWYRQSLGQGPEFLIYFQGTGAADDSGLPNDRFFAVRPEGSVSTLKIQRTERGDSAVYLCASSFVGGAGGYTFGSGTRLTVV.

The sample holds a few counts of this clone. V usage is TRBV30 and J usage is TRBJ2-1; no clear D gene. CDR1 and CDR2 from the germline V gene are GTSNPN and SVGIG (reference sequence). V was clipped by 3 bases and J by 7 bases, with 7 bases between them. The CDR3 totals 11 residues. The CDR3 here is CAWRSFNEQFF. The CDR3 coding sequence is TGTGCCTGGAGATCTTTTAATGAGCAGTTCTTC.

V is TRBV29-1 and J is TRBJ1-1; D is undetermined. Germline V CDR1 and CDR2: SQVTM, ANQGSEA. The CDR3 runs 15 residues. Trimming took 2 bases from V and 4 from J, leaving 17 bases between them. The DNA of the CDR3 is TGCAGCGTTGAACTTCTAGACTGGGTTTCCACTGAAGCTTTCTTT. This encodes CSVELLDWVSTEAFF.

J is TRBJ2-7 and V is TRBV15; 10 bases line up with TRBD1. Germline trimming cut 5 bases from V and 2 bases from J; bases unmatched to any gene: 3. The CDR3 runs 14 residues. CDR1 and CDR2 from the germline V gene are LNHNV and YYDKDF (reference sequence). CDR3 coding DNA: TGTGCCACCAGCCGCGGACAGGGGGCCTACGAGCAGTACTTC. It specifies CATSRGQGAYEQYF. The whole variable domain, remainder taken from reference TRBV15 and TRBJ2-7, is DAMVIQNPRYQVTQFGKPVTLSCSQTLNHNVMYWYQQKSSQAPKLLFHYYDKDFNNEADTPDNFQSRRPNTSFCFLDIRSPGLGDTAMYLCATSRGQGAYEQYFGPGTRLTVT.

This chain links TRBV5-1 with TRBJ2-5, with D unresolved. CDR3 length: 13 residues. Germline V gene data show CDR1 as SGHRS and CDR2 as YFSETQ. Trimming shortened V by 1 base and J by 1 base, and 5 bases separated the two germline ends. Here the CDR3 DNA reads TGCGCCAGCAGCTTGCACAGCCAAGAGACCCAGTACTTC. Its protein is CASSLHSQETQYF.

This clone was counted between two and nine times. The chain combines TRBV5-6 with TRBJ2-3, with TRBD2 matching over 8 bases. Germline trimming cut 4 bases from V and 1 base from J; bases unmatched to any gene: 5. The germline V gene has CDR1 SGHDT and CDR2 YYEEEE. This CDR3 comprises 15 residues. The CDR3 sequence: CASSPPAGGTDTQYF. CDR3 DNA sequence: TGTGCCAGCAGCCCCCCAGCGGGGGGCACAGATACGCAGTATTTT.

The CDR3 DNA reads TGCAGCGTTGTCACGACAGGCACAGATACGCAGTATTTT. Its protein product is CSVVTTGTDTQYF. The genes are TRBV29-1 and TRBJ2-3, with D perhaps TRBD1 (5 bases). The CDR3 totals 13 residues. Between the trimmed V and J ends, which lost 4 bases and 1 base, there was a span of 9 bases. CDR1 is SQVTM, CDR2 ANQGSEA, per germline.

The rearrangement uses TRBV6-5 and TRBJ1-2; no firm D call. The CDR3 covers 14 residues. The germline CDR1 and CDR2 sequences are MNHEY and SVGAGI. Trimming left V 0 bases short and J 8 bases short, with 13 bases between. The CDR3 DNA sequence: TGTGCCAGCAGTTACTCGGATAGCTCGGGCGGCTACACCTTC. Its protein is CASSYSDSSGGYTF.

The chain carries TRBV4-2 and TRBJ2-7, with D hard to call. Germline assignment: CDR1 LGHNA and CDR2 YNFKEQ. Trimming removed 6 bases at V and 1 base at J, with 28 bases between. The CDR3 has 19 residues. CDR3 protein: CASRTPDIRLIASSYEQYF. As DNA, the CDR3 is TGTGCCAGCAGAACTCCTGACATCCGACTGATCGCCTCTTCCTACGAGCAGTACTTC.

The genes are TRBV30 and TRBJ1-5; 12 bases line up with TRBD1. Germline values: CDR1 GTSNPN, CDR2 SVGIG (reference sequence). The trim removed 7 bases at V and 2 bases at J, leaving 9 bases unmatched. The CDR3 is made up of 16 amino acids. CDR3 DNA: TGTGCCTTCCGGGACAGGGGGCTTTCTCGCAATCAGCCCCAGCATTTT. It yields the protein CAFRDRGLSRNQPQHF. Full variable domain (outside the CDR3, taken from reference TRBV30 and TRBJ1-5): SQTIHQWPATLVQPVGSPLSLECTVEGTSNPNLYWYRQAAGRGLQLLFYSVGIGQISSEVPQNLSASRPQDRQFILSSKKLLLSDSGFYLCAFRDRGLSRNQPQHFGDGTRLSIL.

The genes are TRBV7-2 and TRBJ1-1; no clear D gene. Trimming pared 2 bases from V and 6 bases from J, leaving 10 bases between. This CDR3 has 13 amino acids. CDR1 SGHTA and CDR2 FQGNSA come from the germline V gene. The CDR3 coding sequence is TGTGCCAGCAGCTTACGTGGTACAGCTGAAGCTTTCTTT. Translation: CASSLRGTAEAFF. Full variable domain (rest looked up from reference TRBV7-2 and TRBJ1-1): GAGVSQSPSNKVTEKGKDVELRCDPISGHTALYWYRQSLGQGLEFLIYFQGNSAPDKSGLPSDRFSAERTGGSVSTLTIQRTQQEDSAVYLCASSLRGTAEAFFGQGTRLTVV.

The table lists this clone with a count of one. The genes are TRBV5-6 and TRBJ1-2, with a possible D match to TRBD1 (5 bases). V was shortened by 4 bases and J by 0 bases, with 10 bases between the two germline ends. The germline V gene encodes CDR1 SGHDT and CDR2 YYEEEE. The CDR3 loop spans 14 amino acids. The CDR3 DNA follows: TGTGCCAGCAGCGCGGACACCGCTAACTATGGCTACACCTTC. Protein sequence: CASSADTANYGYTF.

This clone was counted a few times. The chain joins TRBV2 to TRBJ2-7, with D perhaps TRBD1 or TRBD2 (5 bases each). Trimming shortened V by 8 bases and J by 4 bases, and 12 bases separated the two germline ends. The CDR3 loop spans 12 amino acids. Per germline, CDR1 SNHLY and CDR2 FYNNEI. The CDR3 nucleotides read TGTGCCAGCGGCGCTGGGGGTTACGAGCAGTACTTC. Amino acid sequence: CASGAGGYEQYF.

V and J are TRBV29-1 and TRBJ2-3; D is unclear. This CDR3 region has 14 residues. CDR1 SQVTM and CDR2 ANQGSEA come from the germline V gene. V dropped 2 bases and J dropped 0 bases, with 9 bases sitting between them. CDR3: CSVESMGSTDTQYF. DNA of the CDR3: TGCAGCGTTGAATCGATGGGAAGCACAGATACGCAGTATTTT.

CDR3 DNA: TGTGCCTGGAGCTTTGACAGGGGGAATCAGCCCCAGCATTTT. This translates into CAWSFDRGNQPQHF. This chain links TRBV30 with TRBJ1-5, with 9 bases that match TRBD1. Germline CDR1 reads GTSNPN; CDR2 reads SVGIG (reference sequence). V gave up 3 bases and J gave up 4 bases; unmatched junction bases: 4. CDR3 size: 14 residues.

The CDR3 DNA reads as TGTGCCAGCACCCCGGGCCTTACACTGGATACGCAGTATTTT. Protein sequence: CASTPGLTLDTQYF. The gene calls are TRBV7-9 and TRBJ2-3, with D unclear. The V gene lost 7 bases and the J gene lost 6 bases, with 17 bases spanning the gap. The CDR3 runs to 14 residues. From germline, CDR1 is SEHNR and CDR2 FQNEAQ (reference sequence).

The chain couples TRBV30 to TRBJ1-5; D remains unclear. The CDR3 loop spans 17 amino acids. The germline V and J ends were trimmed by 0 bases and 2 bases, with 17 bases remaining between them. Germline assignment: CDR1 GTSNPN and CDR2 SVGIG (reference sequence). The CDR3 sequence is CAWSVTWAASGNQPQHF. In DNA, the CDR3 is TGTGCCTGGAGTGTAACCTGGGCCGCATCGGGCAATCAGCCCCAGCATTTT. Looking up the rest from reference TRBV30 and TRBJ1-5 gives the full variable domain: SQTIHQWPATLVQPVGSPLSLECTVEGTSNPNLYWYRQAAGRGLQLLFYSVGIGQISSEVPQNLSASRPQDRQFILSSKKLLLSDSGFYLCAWSVTWAASGNQPQHFGDGTRLSIL.

The CDR3 loop reads CASSLRDGETQYF. DNA for the CDR3: TGTGCCAGCTCACTAAGGGACGGAGAGACCCAGTACTTC. The chain links TRBV18 to TRBJ2-5, with D perhaps being TRBD1 or TRBD2 (5 bases each). The germline CDR1 and CDR2 sequences are KGHSH and LQKENI. V was pared by 4 bases and J by 4 bases, with 10 bases between. The CDR3 totals 13 residues.

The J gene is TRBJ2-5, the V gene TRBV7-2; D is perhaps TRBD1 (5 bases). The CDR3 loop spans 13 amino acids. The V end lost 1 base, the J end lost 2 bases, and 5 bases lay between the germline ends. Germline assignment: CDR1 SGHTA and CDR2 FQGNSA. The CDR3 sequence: CASSLGQQETQYF. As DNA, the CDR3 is TGTGCCAGCAGCTTAGGACAGCAAGAGACCCAGTACTTC. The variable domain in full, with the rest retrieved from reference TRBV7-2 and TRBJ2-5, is GAGVSQSPSNKVTEKGKDVELRCDPISGHTALYWYRQSLGQGLEFLIYFQGNSAPDKSGLPSDRFSAERTGGSVSTLTIQRTQQEDSAVYLCASSLGQQETQYFGPGTRLLVL.

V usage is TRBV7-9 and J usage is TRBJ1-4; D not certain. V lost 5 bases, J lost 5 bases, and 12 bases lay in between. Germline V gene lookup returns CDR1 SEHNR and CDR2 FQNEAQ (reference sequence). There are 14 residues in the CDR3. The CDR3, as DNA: TGTGCCAGCAGCCCGGACGGGCTAAATGAAAAACTGTTTTTT. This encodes CASSPDGLNEKLFF.

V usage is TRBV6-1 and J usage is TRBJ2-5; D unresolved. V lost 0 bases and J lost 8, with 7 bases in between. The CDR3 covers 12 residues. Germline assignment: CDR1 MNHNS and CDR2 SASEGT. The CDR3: CASSEAGGTQYF. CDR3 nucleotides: TGTGCCAGCAGTGAAGCCGGCGGCACCCAGTACTTC.